A selection of T cell receptor beta chains follows, all from one sample in a study of blood T cell repertoires in COVID-19. Sequencing used immunoSEQ multiplex PCR; TCRdb keeps in-frame clones, though not all of them. The sample lists about 370,000 clones, 80% to 90% occurring once. Sequencing was done on a sample of peripheral blood. These receptor sequences come from a woman aged 25 to 39 with COVID-19, enrolled during active disease. CDR3s leave out the opening cysteine and the closing phenylalanine or tryptophan.

CDR3	V	J
ASSRDFWQETQY	TRBV2	TRBJ2-5
ASSQETGVVEQF	TRBV4-1	TRBJ2-1
SVRDIRSRTEAF	TRBV29-1	TRBJ1-1
ASSLGQVYEQY	TRBV5-1	TRBJ2-7
ASSTPDSPANTEAF	TRBV19	TRBJ1-1
ASTPAVSGANYGYT	TRBV9	TRBJ1-2
ASSWGERDSPLH	TRBV6-5	TRBJ1-6
ASRGHKSSYNEQF	TRBV3-1/TRBV3-2	TRBJ2-1
ASSKGTGGSSYEQY	TRBV5-6	TRBJ2-7
ASSPHPGENTEAF	TRBV7-6	TRBJ1-1
SVGWTENTEAF	TRBV29-1	TRBJ1-1
ASSPFGSDYGYT	TRBV4-3	TRBJ1-2
SASIYNEQF	TRBV20-1	TRBJ2-1
ASSLSNRGTEAF	TRBV19	TRBJ1-1
ASSLSASGSTDTQY	TRBV27	TRBJ2-3
ASSWWTSGGTDTQY	TRBV5-5	TRBJ2-3
SASTYRAPYEQY	TRBV20-1	TRBJ2-7
ASSLSGPNNEQF	TRBV6-5	TRBJ2-1
ASSYPTGLFSTDTQY	TRBV6-2/TRBV6-3	TRBJ2-3
ASSLSRRYTGELF	TRBV7-2	TRBJ2-2
ASSRTVKSSGNTIY	TRBV7-9	TRBJ1-3
ASSSAGGNTEAF	TRBV18	TRBJ1-1
ASSLEAGAF	TRBV12-3/TRBV12-4	TRBJ1-1
ATSLGRGPAISEKLF	TRBV24-1	TRBJ1-4
ASSYREVVTEAF	TRBV6-5	TRBJ1-1
ASSTGLADTGELF	TRBV6-2/TRBV6-3	TRBJ2-2
ASSLVGGQGLGTDTQY	TRBV7-2	TRBJ2-3